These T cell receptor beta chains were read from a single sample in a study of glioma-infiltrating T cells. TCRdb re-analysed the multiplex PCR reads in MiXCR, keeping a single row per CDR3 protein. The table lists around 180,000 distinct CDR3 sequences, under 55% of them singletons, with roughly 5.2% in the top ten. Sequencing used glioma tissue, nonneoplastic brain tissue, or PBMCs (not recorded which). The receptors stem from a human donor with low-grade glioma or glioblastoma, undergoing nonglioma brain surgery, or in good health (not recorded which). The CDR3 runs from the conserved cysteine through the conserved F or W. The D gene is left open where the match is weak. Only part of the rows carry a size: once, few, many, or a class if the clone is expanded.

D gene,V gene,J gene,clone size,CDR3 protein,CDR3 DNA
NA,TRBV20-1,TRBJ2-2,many,CSARDRVDTGELFF,TGCAGTGCTAGAGATCGGGTGGACACCGGGGAGCTGTTTTTT
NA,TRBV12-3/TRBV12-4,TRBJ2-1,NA,CASSNLLVREQFF,TGTGCCAGCAGTAACCTACTTGTTAGGGAGCAGTTCTTC
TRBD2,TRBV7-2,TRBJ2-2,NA,CASSPRTSGIVMDTGEVFF,TGTGCCAGCAGTCCTCGGACTAGCGGGATAGTAATGGACACCGGGGAGGTGTTTTTT
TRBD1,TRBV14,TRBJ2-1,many,CASSQEVTGVEQFF,TGTGCCAGCAGCCAAGAAGTAACAGGGGTTGAGCAGTTCTTC
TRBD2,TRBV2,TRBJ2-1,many,CASGEGLLRNEQFF,TGTGCCAGCGGTGAGGGACTACTTCGTAATGAGCAGTTCTTC
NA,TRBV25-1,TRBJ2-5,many,CASSTLAGSQETQYF,TGTGCCAGCAGTACGCTCGCAGGCTCCCAAGAGACCCAGTACTTC
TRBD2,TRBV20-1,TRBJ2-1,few,CSARDGVLAGAASYNEQFF,TGCAGTGCTAGAGATGGAGTCTTAGCGGGAGCTGCCTCCTACAATGAGCAGTTCTTC
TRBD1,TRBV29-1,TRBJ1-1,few,CSVAGQGYTEAFF,TGCAGCGTCGCCGGACAGGGGTACACTGAAGCTTTCTTT
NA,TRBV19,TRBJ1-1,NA,CASSIVSRSTKAFF,TGTGCCAGTAGTATAGTTTCCAGATCCACTAAAGCTTTCTTT
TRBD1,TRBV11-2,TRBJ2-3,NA,CASSSPRTGPSTDTQYF,TGTGCCAGCAGCTCACCGAGGACAGGGCCTAGCACAGATACGCAGTATTTT